The rows below give T cell receptor beta chains drawn from one sample of a study of blood T cell repertoires in COVID-19. The assay was immunoSEQ multiplex PCR, and TCRdb's table has in-frame clones only and misses some. The sample has some 200,000 clones; 80% to 90% are singletons. The sequenced material came from PBMCs or T cells enriched from blood (not recorded which). Every receptor here comes from a woman between 18 and 30 years old in a cohort exposed to, infected with or recovered from COVID-19 (not recorded which). CDR3s leave out the opening cysteine and the closing phenylalanine or tryptophan.

V gene	J gene	CDR3 protein
TRBV24-1	TRBJ2-7	ATSAPVQDEQY
TRBV19	TRBJ2-1	ASSMKARGGLSNEQF
TRBV19	TRBJ1-2	ASSPQQGSYGYT
TRBV6-1	TRBJ2-1	ASSEMAAPPNEQF
TRBV7-8	TRBJ2-5	ASSIGPEGRQETQY
TRBV18	TRBJ1-1	ASSHRQEVDTEAF
TRBV7-9	TRBJ1-2	ASSSGGYGYT
TRBV7-8	TRBJ2-1	ASSWQDGLAGDEQF
TRBV27	TRBJ1-2	ASSSTATGYT
TRBV10-2	TRBJ1-1	ASSDGQGGTEAF
TRBV7-9	TRBJ1-5	ASSRGTPGQPQH
TRBV2	TRBJ2-1	ASSPLPGAITDEQF
TRBV5-4	TRBJ1-1	ASTSPARDSEAF
TRBV6-5	TRBJ2-7	ASSYSSTTEQY
TRBV7-9	TRBJ1-1	ASSLMRNEAF
TRBV4-1	TRBJ2-7	ASSQGDGGLGAGREQY
TRBV5-1	TRBJ2-1	ASSLSSEQF
TRBV19	TRBJ1-2	ASSMERGYGYT
TRBV12-3/TRBV12-4	TRBJ2-7	ASSPDNYEQY
TRBV9	TRBJ2-7	ASSTGGQSPYEQY